The clone carrying this TCR beta chain came up many times. This sample is drawn from a study of identical twins. Each donor was a healthy Caucasian. In germline, CDR1 is SGHRS, CDR2 YFSETQ. This CDR3 spans 14 amino acids. V lost 4 bases, J lost 3 bases, and 10 bases lay in between. The authors used template switching to add a universal primer site and gave cDNA unique molecular identifiers. TCRdb fed the 5' RACE reads into MiXCR, producing one record per CDR3 protein. The sample holds 400,000 to 500,000 distinct CDR3 sequences, approximately 18% seen once. The sample comprised naive T cells sorted from blood. The clonotype comes from a man in his forties or fifties in good health. The chain recombines TRBV5-1 with TRBJ1-4; no reliable D call. This CDR3 reads CASSGGLANEKLFF. For the CDR3, the DNA is TGCGCCAGCAGCGGTGGACTTGCTAATGAAAAACTGTTTTTT.